This T cell receptor (beta chain) is drawn from a study of cytomegalovirus exposure and HLA in healthy donors. Study-wide results and caveats: A few CMV-associated chains proved CMV antigen-specific in vitro. Later work found that TCR association rates differed between HLA loci; DRB1 had the most and HLA-C the fewest.

Worth noting for this clone: Its cognate antigen is unknown.

Primers included in the PCR were 60 Vbeta and 13 Jbeta primers. Produced via immunoSEQ multiplex PCR; TCRdb's table is partial and in-frame only. The sample lists 250,000 to 350,000 clones, around 86% occurring once. CDR1 is SGHTA and CDR2 is FQGTGA in the germline V gene. This CDR3 has 14 residues. V lost 5 bases, J lost 6 bases, and 7 bases stayed unmatched. This chain uses TRBV7-3 with TRBJ2-3, with 8 bases that match TRBD2. Input material: PBMCs. The sequence was obtained from a man in his forties or fifties in good health and CMV-seropositive. DNA for the CDR3: TGTGCCAGCAGCCCTCAAGCGGGAGTGGATACGCAGTATTTT. Its translation: CASSPQAGVDTQYF. Combining the CDR3 with reference TRBV7-3 and TRBJ2-3 gives the whole variable domain GAGVSQTPSNKVTEKGKYVELRCDPISGHTALYWYRQSLGQGPEFLIYFQGTGAADDSGLPNDRFFAVRPEGSVSTLKIQRTERGDSAVYLCASSPQAGVDTQYFGPGTRLTVL.